The 19 T cell receptor beta chains below all came from one sample that was sequenced in a study of early T cells in non-severe SARS-CoV-2 infection. MiXCR, run by TCRdb on the 5' RACE reads, gives a single entry per CDR3 protein. This table holds 25,000 to 35,000 distinct CDR3 sequences, less than 6% found once. Sequencing was done on a sample of whole blood. The receptors derive from an adult who was a healthcare worker with PCR-confirmed SARS-CoV-2 infection or an uninfected control (not recorded which).

This clonotype was detected ten times or more. The chain employs TRBV5-1 and TRBJ2-5; D gene uncertain. V lost 0 bases and J lost 1, with 7 bases in between. Germline loops: CDR1 SGHRS, CDR2 YFSETQ. This CDR3 has 14 amino acids. The CDR3 is CASSLAGIQETQYF. Here the CDR3 DNA reads TGCGCCAGCAGCTTGGCCGGAATCCAAGAGACCCAGTACTTC.

Ten or more counts support this clonotype. This chain joins TRBV20-1 and TRBJ2-5, with D perhaps matching TRBD1 (6 bases). This CDR3 is 13 amino acids long. Trimming took off 6 bases at V and 3 bases at J, with 14 bases between the two ends. Germline CDR1 and CDR2: DFQATT and SNEGSKA (reference sequence). Written as DNA, the CDR3 is TGCAGTGCCGTCGACAGGAGAAAAGAGACCCAGTACTTC. This codes for CSAVDRRKETQYF.

This clonotype was counted many times. This sequence joins TRBV5-1 and TRBJ1-4, with TRBD1 matching 10 bases. After removal of 4 bases from V and 11 bases from J, the junction contained 8 bases not matched to a gene. Germline lookup yields CDR1 SGHRS and CDR2 YFSETQ. The CDR3 consists of 14 residues. The CDR3 DNA sequence: TGCGCCAGCAGCGTCGGACAGGGGGAGGATAAACTGTTTTTT. This sequence encodes CASSVGQGEDKLFF.

This chain joins TRBV20-1 and TRBJ1-2; 9 bases map to TRBD1. With V trimmed by 0 bases and J by 4 bases, 6 bases remained unmatched. CDR3 length: 15 residues. Germline loops: CDR1 DFQATT, CDR2 SNEGSKA (reference sequence). Here the CDR3 reads CSARDSGQGVYGYTF. The CDR3 DNA reads TGCAGTGCTAGAGATTCGGGACAGGGTGTCTATGGCTACACCTTC.

This clonotype was counted many times. The rearrangement links TRBV19 to TRBJ2-3, with 9 nucleotides matching TRBD1. V lost 3 bases to trimming and J lost 4 bases; unmatched junction nucleotides: 5. From germline, CDR1 is LNHDA and CDR2 SQIVND (reference sequence). This CDR3 comprises 15 residues. The CDR3 sequence is CASSMATGGSDTQYF. Here the CDR3 DNA reads TGTGCCAGTAGTATGGCGACAGGGGGATCAGATACGCAGTATTTT.

The sample holds many counts of this clonotype. The chain recombines TRBV3-1 with TRBJ2-6, with D uncertain. The germline V gene encodes CDR1 LGHDT and CDR2 YNNKEL (reference sequence). V was cut by 0 bases and J by 1 base, with 4 bases left in between. There are 15 residues in the CDR3. Here the CDR3 reads CASSQDISGANVLTF. CDR3 DNA sequence: TGTGCCAGCAGCCAAGATATATCTGGGGCCAACGTCCTGACTTTC.

This clonotype occurred many times. The chain recombines TRBV27 with TRBJ1-2; D remains unclear. CDR3 size: 15 residues. V lost 2 bases, J lost 7 bases, and 17 bases lay in between. Germline CDR1 MNHEY, CDR2 SMNVEV (reference sequence). The CDR3 nucleotides read TGTGCCAGCAGTTTAGGAGGGTTTGACACTGGTGGCTACACCTTC. This encodes CASSLGGFDTGGYTF.

This clonotype was seen repeatedly, ten times or more. This chain uses TRBV20-1 with TRBJ2-7, with 7 bases fitting TRBD1. With 6 bases clipped from V and 6 bases from J, the junction kept 5 bases outside the gene matches. CDR1 DFQATT and CDR2 SNEGSKA come from the germline V gene (reference sequence). The CDR3 is 11 amino acids. The DNA of the CDR3 is TGCAGTGCCCAACGACAGGGCGAGCAGTACTTC. This codes for CSAQRQGEQYF.

This clonotype was observed many times. The rearrangement links TRBV12-3 or TRBV12-4 to TRBJ1-5, with D perhaps matching TRBD1 (5 bases). This CDR3 spans 13 amino acids. The ends were cut back, 6 bases at V and 6 bases at J, with 12 bases in the middle. The CDR3 DNA is TGTGCCAGCAGCACGGACACGGGTCAGCCCCAGCATTTT. Its protein is CASSTDTGQPQHF.

This clonotype has more than one count but fewer than ten. The gene calls are TRBV24-1 and TRBJ1-2; a weak D match, TRBD1 (6 bases). CDR1 is KGHDR, CDR2 SFDVKD, per germline. The CDR3 extends over 13 amino acids. Trimming shortened V by 6 bases and J by 4 bases, and 11 bases separated the two germline ends. The CDR3 DNA reads TGTGCCACCAGTCGGGACAAGAGCTATGGCTACACCTTC. It encodes CATSRDKSYGYTF.

This clonotype showed up just a few times. The junction departs from germline at one end; a sequencing error may be responsible. This rearrangement joins TRBV6-6 to TRBJ1-1; D unclear. This CDR3 region has 12 residues. Germline values: CDR1 MNHNY, CDR2 SVGAGI (reference sequence). DNA of the CDR3: TGTGCCAGCAGTTACTCCGCCACTGAAGCTTCCTTT. Its protein product is CASSYSATEASF.

This clonotype was detected only a few times. This chain links TRBV14 with TRBJ2-3; 12 nucleotides match TRBD2. Per the germline V gene, CDR1 is SGHDN and CDR2 is FVKESK. This CDR3 has 13 amino acids. Losses at the gene ends were 5 bases for V and 14 bases for J; bases not matched to a gene: 8. CDR3 sequence reads: CASSAGLAGNRYF. The CDR3, as DNA: TGTGCCAGCAGCGCCGGACTAGCGGGGAATCGGTATTTT. Full variable domain (outside the CDR3, taken from reference TRBV14 and TRBJ2-3): EAGVTQFPSHSVIEKGQTVTLRCDPISGHDNLYWYRRVMGKEIKFLLHFVKESKQDESGMPNNRFLAERTGGTYSTLKVQPAELEDSGVYFCASSAGLAGNRYFGPGTRLTVL.

This chain joins TRBV6-2 or TRBV6-3 and TRBJ1-1; D remains ambiguous. This CDR3 contains 15 residues. With 7 bases removed from V and 0 bases from J, the gap between germline ends came to 15 bases. The V gene's germline CDR1 is MNHEY and CDR2 SVGEGT. The CDR3 DNA sequence: TGTGCCAGCATCCTGACCCCCTCGGTGAACACTGAAGCTTTCTTT. Its translation: CASILTPSVNTEAFF.

The sample holds many counts of this clonotype. The J gene is TRBJ2-4, the V gene TRBV10-3; D not resolved. CDR1 is ENHRY, CDR2 SYGVKD, per germline. The V and J ends lost 3 bases and 5 bases respectively, with 14 bases between them. CDR3 length equals 15 residues. The CDR3 spells CAISDPSGRQNIQYF. The CDR3 DNA is TGTGCCATCAGTGACCCGAGTGGCAGGCAAAACATTCAGTACTTC.

The table lists this clonotype with many counts. The chain combines TRBV7-9 with TRBJ2-1; the D gene is possibly TRBD2 (6 bases). The CDR3 extends over 17 amino acids. Deletions cut 1 base from V and 3 bases from J, with 16 bases between. Germline V gives CDR1 SEHNR, CDR2 FQNEAQ (reference sequence). The CDR3 is CASSLVRTVAVYNEQFF. Here the CDR3 DNA reads TGTGCCAGCAGCTTAGTACGTACGGTAGCGGTCTACAATGAGCAGTTCTTC.

This clonotype was observed many times. The chain carries TRBV5-5 and TRBJ2-1, with 8 bases that match TRBD2. This CDR3 has 15 residues. Looked up from germline, CDR1 is SGHKS and CDR2 is YYEKEE (reference sequence). After removal of 1 base from V and 4 bases from J, the junction contained 4 bases not matched to a gene. The CDR3 DNA reads TGTGCCAGCAGCTTGACTAGCGGTATGTACAATGAGCAGTTCTTC. As protein: CASSLTSGMYNEQFF.

This clonotype has ten or more counts. The chain uses TRBV6-6 and TRBJ2-5; the D is unclear. V lost 1 base, J lost 5 bases, and 2 bases lay in between. CDR1 is MNHNY, CDR2 SVGAGI, per germline (reference sequence). This CDR3 has 11 amino acids. The CDR3 nucleotides read TGTGCCAGCAGTTACTTGGAGACCCAGTACTTC. It is translated as CASSYLETQYF.

By frequency in the sample, this clonotype is medium-sized. This chain uses TRBV5-1 with TRBJ2-7; D is uncertain. V was shortened by 3 bases and J by 4 bases, with 5 bases between the two germline ends. Germline V lookup: CDR1 SGHRS, CDR2 YFSETQ. The CDR3 extends over 11 amino acids. The CDR3 here is CASSSGYEQYF. CDR3 coding DNA: TGCGCCAGCAGCTCGGGTTACGAGCAGTACTTC.

This clonotype was detected ten times or more. The rearrangement joins TRBV4-1 to TRBJ2-4, with TRBD1 matching over 10 bases. Germline assignment: CDR1 MGHRA and CDR2 YSYEKL. J was trimmed by 1 base and V by 0 bases; bases with no gene match: 6. The CDR3 is 18 amino acids. The CDR3 region has the DNA TGCGCCAGCAGCCAAGATCTTAGACAGGGGGCTGCCAAAAACATTCAGTACTTC. The encoded protein is CASSQDLRQGAAKNIQYF.